These 8 T cell receptor beta chains originate from one sample sequenced in a study of shared clonotypes between healthy human individuals. Produced via immunoSEQ multiplex PCR; TCRdb's table is partial and in-frame only. The repertoire includes roughly 1 million clones, more than 60% of them detected once, and over 1.3% sits in the top ten. Sequencing was done on a sample of memory CD4+ T cells sorted from blood. Subset given: CD45RA-negative fraction. These receptor sequences come from a man aged 18 to 30 in good health.

This clone showed up just a few times. The rearrangement links TRBV5-4 to TRBJ2-1; TRBD2 matches at 10 bases. Germline trimming cut 3 bases from V and 12 bases from J; bases unmatched to any gene: 18. CDR1 SGHNT and CDR2 YYREEE come from the germline V gene (reference sequence). The CDR3 runs to 17 residues. The CDR3 region has the DNA TGTGCCAGCAGCTGGACCCTTGCAGCGGGAGGGCCCCGACGGCAGTTCTTC. Residues: CASSWTLAAGGPRRQFF.

The chain carries TRBV7-2 and TRBJ2-2; 12 bases match TRBD2. Germline-derived CDR1 and CDR2 are SGHTA and FQGNSA. This CDR3 spans 18 amino acids. Trimming cost V 6 bases and J 2 bases; bases outside gene matches: 10. The DNA of the CDR3 is TGTGCCAGCAGGCGGACTAGCGGGAAGGGTATTAACACCGGGGAGCTGTTTTTT. Translated, it gives CASRRTSGKGINTGELFF.

The chain links TRBV29-1 to TRBJ2-5; TRBD1 matches 7 bases. V lost 7 bases and J lost 4; bases outside the gene matches: 9. The CDR3 runs 13 residues. Germline V gene lookup returns CDR1 SQVTM and CDR2 ANQGSEA. The CDR3: CSARQGAAETQYF. CDR3 nucleotides: TGCAGCGCCCGACAGGGTGCGGCAGAGACCCAGTACTTC.

This chain links TRBV25-1 with TRBJ1-2; 7 nucleotides match TRBD1. Germline V lookup: CDR1 MGHDK, CDR2 SYGVNS. CDR3 length: 13 residues. J lost 7 bases, V lost 8 bases, and 10 bases had no gene match. Here the CDR3 DNA reads TGTGCCAGCGGAAACCCGACAGGGTCTGGCTACACCTTC. This gives the protein CASGNPTGSGYTF.

The chain recombines TRBV2 with TRBJ1-4; possibly TRBD1 for D (5 bases). The V gene lost 6 bases and the J gene lost 12 bases, with 14 bases spanning the gap. The CDR3 is made up of 12 amino acids. The germline V gene has CDR1 SNHLY and CDR2 FYNNEI. The CDR3 loop is CASRGDPDQLFF. The DNA for the CDR3 is TGTGCCAGCAGGGGGGACCCCGATCAACTGTTTTTT. The entire variable domain, with the rest obtained from reference TRBV2 and TRBJ1-4, is as follows: EPEVTQTPSHQVTQMGQEVILRCVPISNHLYFYWYRQILGQKVEFLVSFYNNEISEKSEIFDDQFSVERPDGSNFTLKIRSTKLEDSAMYFCASRGDPDQLFFGSGTQLSVL.

The chain employs TRBV2 and TRBJ2-3; D ambiguous. Germline lookup yields CDR1 SNHLY and CDR2 FYNNEI. Trimming stripped 7 bases from V and 3 bases from J, with 14 bases between. The CDR3 loop spans 14 amino acids. CDR3 loop: CASTRSDPTDTQYF. The CDR3 DNA is TGTGCCAGCACGCGTTCCGATCCGACAGATACGCAGTATTTT. Drawing the rest from reference TRBV2 and TRBJ2-3, the complete variable domain is EPEVTQTPSHQVTQMGQEVILRCVPISNHLYFYWYRQILGQKVEFLVSFYNNEISEKSEIFDDQFSVERPDGSNFTLKIRSTKLEDSAMYFCASTRSDPTDTQYFGPGTRLTVL.

Turning to this clone: Other DNA sequences in this sample translate to the same CDR3. The chain couples TRBV10-3 to TRBJ2-3; D may be TRBD2 (5 bases). CDR1 and CDR2 from the germline V gene are ENHRY and SYGVKD. This CDR3 contains 11 residues. Between the trimmed V and J ends, which lost 8 bases and 4 bases, there was a span of 7 bases. DNA of the CDR3: TGTGCCATCTCGGAGGCAGATACGCAGTATTTT. Translation gives CAISEADTQYF.

The chain combines TRBV7-9 with TRBJ2-5; 7 bases line up with TRBD2. This CDR3 is 15 amino acids long. The trim removed 5 bases at V and 4 bases at J, leaving 10 bases unmatched. Germline CDR1 SEHNR, CDR2 FQNEAQ (reference sequence). CDR3: CASSRGRGEGETQYF. CDR3 DNA sequence: TGTGCCAGCAGCCGCGGACGGGGGGAGGGAGAGACCCAGTACTTC.